A single count supports the clone carrying this TCR beta chain. The antigen is unknown. CDR1 is LNHDA, CDR2 SQIVND, per germline (reference sequence). The V gene lost 3 bases and the J gene lost 0 bases, with 11 bases spanning the gap. This CDR3 is built from 15 residues. The data derive from a study of OX40 agonist ivuxolimab in advanced cancers. Study-level findings and limits: Clonal expansion from baseline to week 6 occurred in both CD4+ and CD8+ T cells.

Using immunoSEQ multiplex PCR, the repertoire was profiled, and TCRdb retains in-frame clones only, with some absent. Seen here are around 41,000 clones, roughly 80% observed once, and the top ten hold roughly 2.5%. Specimen: CD4+ or CD8+ T cells sorted from blood, collected in a trial of the OX40 agonist ivuxolimab. This receptor was obtained from an adult with an advanced solid tumor such as melanoma, head and neck, liver or kidney cancer. The chain uses TRBV19 and TRBJ1-1; no clear D. Here the CDR3 DNA reads TGTGCCAGTAGTATCCGACCGCGGATGAACACTGAAGCTTTCTTT. Amino acids: CASSIRPRMNTEAFF.